The 8 T cell receptor beta chains reported below all come from one sample, sequenced in a study of post-analysis software for immune sequencing data. Sequencing libraries made from TCR beta cDNA carried unique molecular identifiers. From the PCR reads, TCRdb called clonotypes with MiXCR, one entry per CDR3 protein. This sample carries more than 500,000 distinct CDR3 sequences, approximately 34% of them seen once, and the ten largest clones take around 6.1%. Overall study results and limits: Elevated frequency relative to controls characterized roughly five TRBV segments in patients, TRBV5-6, TRBV5-1 and TRBV20-1 among them.

Antigens of these TCRs are unknown. The sequencing sample was made of blood. Source of these receptors: a girl aged 2 to 17 with multiple sclerosis.

The rearrangement joins TRBV7-8 to TRBJ1-1; a weak D match, TRBD1 (5 bases). The CDR3 totals 16 residues. With 5 bases removed from V and 4 bases from J, the gap between germline ends came to 20 bases. The germline CDR1 and CDR2 sequences are SGHVS and FQNEAQ. CDR3 sequence: CASSRITQGSSTEAFF. As DNA, the CDR3 is TGTGCCAGCAGCCGCATTACGCAGGGTTCGTCCACTGAAGCTTTCTTT.

CDR3 sequence reads: CASSPNPGQADYGYTF. The CDR3 DNA is TGTGCCAGCAGCCCTAACCCGGGACAGGCGGACTATGGCTACACCTTC. V usage is TRBV14 and J usage is TRBJ1-2, with 8 positions matching TRBD1. The CDR3 is made up of 16 amino acids. The V gene's germline CDR1 is SGHDN and CDR2 FVKESK. The V and J ends lost 4 bases and 3 bases, in that order; junction bases with no gene match: 10.

This clonotype was counted a few times. The chain is built from TRBV7-9 and TRBJ2-1, with D tentatively TRBD2 (6 bases). Germline loops: CDR1 SEHNR, CDR2 FQNEAQ (reference sequence). The V end lost 4 bases, the J end lost 3 bases, and 10 bases lay between the germline ends. This CDR3 spans 14 amino acids. DNA of the CDR3: TGTGCCAGCAGCTCACGGCGGGGCTACAATGAGCAGTTCTTC. Translation gives CASSSRRGYNEQFF.

The chain carries TRBV11-2 and TRBJ1-1; D uncertain. In germline, CDR1 is SGHAT, CDR2 FQNNGV. The V end lost 5 bases, the J end lost 1 base, and 11 bases lay between the germline ends. The CDR3 spans 14 residues. CDR3 in DNA: TGTGCCAGCAGCGATAGACGGAAGAACACTGAAGCTTTCTTT. It is translated as CASSDRRKNTEAFF.

The V and J genes are TRBV4-1 and TRBJ2-7; TRBD2 aligns across 13 bases. The DNA end lines up better with TRBJ2-5; the J call may be wrong. Germline loops: CDR1 MGHRA, CDR2 YSYEKL. The CDR3 length is 19 residues. The CDR3 nucleotides are TGCGCCAGCAGCCAAGAGAGGACGGGACTAGCGGGGCTCAGGGAGACCCAGTACTTC. Translation: CASSQERTGLAGLRETQYF.

This clonotype was seen more than once but under ten times. The V and J genes are TRBV7-8 and TRBJ2-7, with D possibly TRBD1 on 6 matching bases. Germline CDR1 reads SGHVS; CDR2 reads FQNEAQ. CDR3 length: 14 residues. V lost 4 bases and J 1 base, leaving 11 bases between the germline ends. CDR3 amino acids: CASSYRDTSYEQYF. The CDR3 DNA reads TGTGCCAGCAGCTACCGGGACACATCCTACGAGCAGTACTTC.

The chain uses TRBV20-1 and TRBJ2-1; the match to TRBD1 covers 8 bases. Losses at the gene ends were 5 bases for V and 0 bases for J; bases not matched to a gene: 6. CDR1 DFQATT and CDR2 SNEGSKA come from the germline V gene (reference sequence). The CDR3 extends over 15 amino acids. CDR3 region: CSASPGTGSYNEQFF. As DNA, the CDR3 is TGCAGTGCTTCCCCCGGGACAGGCTCCTACAATGAGCAGTTCTTC.

This rearrangement joins TRBV6-6 to TRBJ2-7, with TRBD1 identical over 9 bases. The V and J ends lost 6 bases and 4 bases, in that order; junction bases with no gene match: 7. CDR1 is MNHNY and CDR2 is SVGAGI in the germline V gene (reference sequence). The CDR3 is 14 residues long. The CDR3 protein is CASSKDRGAYEQYF. DNA of the CDR3: TGTGCCAGCAGCAAGGACAGGGGTGCTTACGAGCAGTACTTC.